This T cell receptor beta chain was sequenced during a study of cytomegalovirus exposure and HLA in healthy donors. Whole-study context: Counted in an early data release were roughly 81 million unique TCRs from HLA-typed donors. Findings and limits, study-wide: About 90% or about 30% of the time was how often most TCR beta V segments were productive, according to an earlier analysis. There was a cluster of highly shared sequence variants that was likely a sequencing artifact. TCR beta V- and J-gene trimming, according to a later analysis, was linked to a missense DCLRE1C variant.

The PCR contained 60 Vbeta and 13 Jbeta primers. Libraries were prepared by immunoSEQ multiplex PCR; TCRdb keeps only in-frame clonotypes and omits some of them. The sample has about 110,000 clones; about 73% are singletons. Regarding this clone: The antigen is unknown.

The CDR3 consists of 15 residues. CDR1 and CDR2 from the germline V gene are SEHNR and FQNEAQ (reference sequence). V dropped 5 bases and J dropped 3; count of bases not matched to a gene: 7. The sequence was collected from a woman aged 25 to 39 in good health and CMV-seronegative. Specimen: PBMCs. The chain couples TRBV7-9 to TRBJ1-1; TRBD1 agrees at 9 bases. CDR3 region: CASSPGQGKYTEAFF. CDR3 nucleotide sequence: TGTGCCAGCAGCCCCGGACAGGGGAAGTACACTGAAGCTTTCTTT.